The rows below give T cell receptor beta chains drawn from one sample of a study of T cell changes during pregnancy in multiple sclerosis. The protocol was immunoSEQ multiplex PCR, while the TCRdb copy is restricted to in-frame clones and leaves out a portion. The sample shows tens of thousands of clones, about 90% of them seen only once. Material: CD4+ T cells from peripheral blood mononuclear cells, obtained in the third trimester of pregnancy. The origin of the receptors is a female donor in good health, enrolled as a control in a pregnancy study. Both conserved end residues are part of each CDR3. The order of the fields is D gene, clone size, J gene, V gene, CDR3 protein, CDR3 DNA. The D gene is left open where the match is weak. A clone size is listed for some rows: how often the clone was seen (once, few, many), or a class if it is expanded.

d_gene: TRBD2; abundance: -; j_gene: TRBJ2-5; v_gene: TRBV5-1; CDR3aa: CASSLAREEETQYF; CDR3nt: TGCGCCAGCAGCTTGGCCCGGGAGGAAGAGACCCAGTACTTC
d_gene: -; abundance: -; j_gene: TRBJ1-1; v_gene: TRBV5-1; CDR3aa: CASSFTVPNTEAFF; CDR3nt: TGCGCCAGCAGCTTCACAGTTCCGAACACTGAAGCTTTCTTT
d_gene: TRBD2; abundance: -; j_gene: TRBJ2-7; v_gene: TRBV5-1; CDR3aa: CASSLGTSGGYEQYF; CDR3nt: TGCGCCAGCAGCCTAGGGACTAGCGGGGGCTACGAGCAGTACTTC
d_gene: -; abundance: few; j_gene: TRBJ1-5; v_gene: TRBV19; CDR3aa: CASRTKRASNQPQHF; CDR3nt: TGTGCCAGTAGAACAAAGAGGGCTAGCAATCAGCCCCAGCATTTT
d_gene: TRBD2; abundance: -; j_gene: TRBJ2-2; v_gene: TRBV5-1; CDR3aa: CASSLSGRNTGELFF; CDR3nt: TGCGCCAGCAGCTTAAGCGGGAGGAACACCGGGGAGCTGTTTTTT
d_gene: -; abundance: -; j_gene: TRBJ1-1; v_gene: TRBV6-5; CDR3aa: CASSWRTEAFF; CDR3nt: TGTGCCAGCAGTTGGAGGACCGAAGCTTTCTTT
d_gene: -; abundance: -; j_gene: TRBJ1-5; v_gene: TRBV7-9; CDR3aa: CASSLPGGQPQHF; CDR3nt: TGTGCCAGCAGCTTACCAGGAGGCCAGCCCCAGCATTTT
d_gene: -; abundance: -; j_gene: TRBJ1-1; v_gene: TRBV28; CDR3aa: CASSPQGSTEAFF; CDR3nt: TGTGCCAGCAGTCCCCAGGGTTCCACTGAAGCTTTCTTT
d_gene: -; abundance: -; j_gene: TRBJ2-7; v_gene: TRBV19; CDR3aa: CASSGPRGIYEQYF; CDR3nt: TGTGCCAGTAGTGGACCGAGGGGGATCTACGAGCAGTACTTC
d_gene: -; abundance: -; j_gene: TRBJ2-7; v_gene: TRBV6-5; CDR3aa: CASSFTGYEQYF; CDR3nt: TGTGCCAGCAGTTTCACGGGGTACGAGCAGTACTTC
d_gene: -; abundance: -; j_gene: TRBJ1-1; v_gene: TRBV5-6; CDR3aa: CASSFAGRPEAFF; CDR3nt: TGTGCCAGCAGCTTTGCGGGGCGCCCTGAAGCTTTCTTT
d_gene: TRBD1; abundance: -; j_gene: TRBJ1-1; v_gene: TRBV13; CDR3aa: CATIRGTGGTEAFF; CDR3nt: TGTGCCACCATAAGGGGGACAGGGGGGACTGAAGCTTTCTTT
d_gene: TRBD2; abundance: -; j_gene: TRBJ2-5; v_gene: TRBV7-2; CDR3aa: CASSLLAGGPPETQYF; CDR3nt: TGTGCCAGCAGCTTGTTAGCGGGGGGGCCCCCAGAGACCCAGTACTTC
d_gene: TRBD2; abundance: -; j_gene: TRBJ2-1; v_gene: TRBV14; CDR3aa: CASSHPGLAWYNEQFF; CDR3nt: TGTGCCAGCAGCCATCCGGGACTAGCGTGGTACAATGAGCAGTTCTTC
d_gene: -; abundance: -; j_gene: TRBJ1-2; v_gene: TRBV7-8; CDR3aa: CASSLEAPPYGYTF; CDR3nt: TGTGCCAGCAGCTTAGAAGCACCGCCATATGGCTACACCTTC
d_gene: TRBD1; abundance: -; j_gene: TRBJ2-3; v_gene: TRBV6-6; CDR3aa: CASSLGQGGDTQYF; CDR3nt: TGTGCCAGCAGTTTGGGACAGGGAGGCGATACGCAGTATTTT
d_gene: TRBD2; abundance: -; j_gene: TRBJ2-1; v_gene: TRBV7-8; CDR3aa: CASRPISGRAYNEQFF; CDR3nt: TGTGCCAGCAGGCCAATCAGCGGGAGAGCCTACAATGAGCAGTTCTTC
d_gene: -; abundance: -; j_gene: TRBJ1-2; v_gene: TRBV18; CDR3aa: CASSPPLSTYGYTF; CDR3nt: TGTGCCAGCTCACCACCGCTGTCTACCTATGGCTACACCTTC
d_gene: TRBD1; abundance: -; j_gene: TRBJ1-6; v_gene: TRBV5-6; CDR3aa: CANRSGGSPLHF; CDR3nt: TGTGCCAACAGATCAGGGGGTTCACCCCTCCACTTT
d_gene: TRBD2; abundance: -; j_gene: TRBJ2-2; v_gene: TRBV2; CDR3aa: CASMGLAGTGELFF; CDR3nt: TGTGCCAGCATGGGGCTAGCGGGCACCGGGGAGCTGTTTTTT
d_gene: -; abundance: -; j_gene: TRBJ1-1; v_gene: TRBV14; CDR3aa: CASSPFLGEGTEAFF; CDR3nt: TGTGCCAGCAGTCCCTTCCTAGGGGAGGGCACTGAAGCTTTCTTT
d_gene: TRBD1; abundance: once; j_gene: TRBJ1-6; v_gene: TRBV11-2; CDR3aa: CASSLRQGARNSPLHF; CDR3nt: TGTGCCAGCAGCCTTAGACAGGGGGCGCGGAATTCACCCCTCCACTTT
d_gene: -; abundance: -; j_gene: TRBJ1-5; v_gene: TRBV4-2; CDR3aa: CASSQLPGGARVNQPQHF; CDR3nt: TGTGCCAGCAGCCAACTCCCGGGAGGGGCAAGGGTCAATCAGCCCCAGCATTTT
d_gene: TRBD1; abundance: -; j_gene: TRBJ2-5; v_gene: TRBV5-4; CDR3aa: CASSWTGLQETQYF; CDR3nt: TGTGCCAGCAGCTGGACAGGGCTCCAAGAGACCCAGTACTTC
d_gene: TRBD1; abundance: -; j_gene: TRBJ2-7; v_gene: TRBV5-1; CDR3aa: CASSWGQGYEQYF; CDR3nt: TGCGCCAGCAGCTGGGGACAGGGCTACGAGCAGTACTTC
d_gene: -; abundance: -; j_gene: TRBJ2-7; v_gene: TRBV5-4; CDR3aa: CASKFSGKWEQYF; CDR3nt: TGTGCCAGCAAGTTTTCGGGGAAGTGGGAGCAGTACTTC
d_gene: -; abundance: -; j_gene: TRBJ2-1; v_gene: TRBV28; CDR3aa: CASESSSYNEQFF; CDR3nt: TGTGCCAGCGAGTCGAGCTCCTACAATGAGCAGTTCTTC